The present entry profiles one T cell receptor beta chain with its context. This clonotype was observed many times. Its antigen remains undetermined. No base quality values were provided; no much bigger clone lies one nucleotide off. The sample comes from a study of T cells after yellow fever vaccination (dated by TCRdb to the late 2010s). Study-wide context: Libraries from fractions with low cell numbers were prepared with the SMART-Seq v4 Ultra Low Input RNA kit. To track T-cell clones before and after primary and booster YFV17D yellow fever vaccination, bulk TCR alpha and beta repertoires were sequenced longitudinally. Two healthy male donors made up the cohort, one aged 18 to 30 years and the other aged 30 to 40 years. Blood was collected at multiple timepoints before and after primary and secondary immunization, and bulk PBMC replicates and cell subsets were isolated. What the authors observed across the whole study: A small share of clonotypes occurred in both CD4 and CD8 compartments, likely arising from convergent recombination. After the booster, most clones that had expanded after primary vaccination were detected again (around 96% of CD4 and around nine tenths of CD8), suggesting broad maintenance of memory. The secondary T-cell response was weaker than the primary response but faster, peaking on day 5 instead of day 15. Computational filtering was needed because FACS-sorted repertoires could contain abundant contaminating clonotypes from the bulk population. Only two donors were included in the study, so the extent to which the findings can be generalized is limited.

The treatment or condition tag for this specimen amounts to: live attenuated yellow fever vaccine strain. At each blood-draw timepoint, two biological replicates of bulk PBMCs were collected. A standard Ficoll-Paque protocol was used to isolate PBMCs from peripheral blood. TriZol was used to extract RNA from bulk PBMCs, CD4 and CD8 fractions, and dextramer-positive and dextramer-negative fractions. A distance of 10 bases separates the germline ends of V and J, which lose 6 bases and 0 bases respectively. CDR1 and CDR2 were assigned from the germline V gene as SGHRS and YFSETQ. CDR3 length: 14 amino acids, cysteine to phenylalanine. CDR3 DNA is the only sequence kept; it has 42 bases, read in frame from the first base. TCR cDNA was synthesized by 5'RACE template switching, through which a universal primer site and unique molecular identifiers were introduced. cDNA synthesis was primed from both the TCR alpha and TCR beta constant segments. Library amplification involved two PCR steps, and the second step added sample barcodes and sequencing adapters. Sequencing of libraries was done on Illumina HiSeq 2500 (2x100 bp) or NovaSeq (2x150 bp). The authors processed their data as follows. MIGEC was used to demultiplex reads and collapse the reads into UMI consensus sequences, and MiXCR was used for V(D)J alignment. Clonotypes responding to the vaccine were identified with edgeR on replicate PBMC samples, with the criteria of FDR below 0.01 and a log2 fold change above 5 up to day 15. CD4 or CD8 identity was assigned to each bulk clonotype according to whether the clonotype was present at higher abundance in the sequenced CD4 repertoire or the sequenced CD8 repertoire. The raw public data were reprocessed by TCRdb itself: fastp quality trimming at Q25, MiXCR clonotype calling, in-frame beta chains only. Duplicate CDR3 protein sequences are folded into a single record with the most common DNA and genes. TCRdb's processing, not the authors' own work, is the source of the V and J calls. In all, the sample holds just under 600,000 distinct CDR3 sequences, and approximately 13% of those were seen once. Together, the top ten hold over 11% of the sample.

The TCR was taken from a man between 25 and 39 years old who received the YFV17D yellow fever vaccine. The sample consisted of PBMCs, taken on the day of the yellow fever booster vaccination. Recombination joined TRBV5-1 with TRBJ2-1, with the D segment identity uncertain. CDR3 sequence: CASTQASSYNEQFF. The nucleotides are TGCGCCAGCACTCAAGCGAGCTCCTACAATGAGCAGTTCTTC.